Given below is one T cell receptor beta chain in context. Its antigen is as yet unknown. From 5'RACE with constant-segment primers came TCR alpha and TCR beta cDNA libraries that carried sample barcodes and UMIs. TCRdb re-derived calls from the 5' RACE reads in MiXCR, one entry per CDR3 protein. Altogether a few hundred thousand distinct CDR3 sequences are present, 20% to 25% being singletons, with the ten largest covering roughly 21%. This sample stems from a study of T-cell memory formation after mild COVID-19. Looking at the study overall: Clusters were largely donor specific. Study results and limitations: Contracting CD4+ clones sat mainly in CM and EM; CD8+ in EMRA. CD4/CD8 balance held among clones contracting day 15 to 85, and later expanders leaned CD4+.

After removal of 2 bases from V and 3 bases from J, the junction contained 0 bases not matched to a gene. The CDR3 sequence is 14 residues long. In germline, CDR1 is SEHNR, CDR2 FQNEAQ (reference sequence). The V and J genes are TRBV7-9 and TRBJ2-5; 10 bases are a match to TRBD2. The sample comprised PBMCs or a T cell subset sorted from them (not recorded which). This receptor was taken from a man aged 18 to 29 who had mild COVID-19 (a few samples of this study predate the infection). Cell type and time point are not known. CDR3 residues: CASSLLAGEETQYF. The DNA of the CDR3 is TGTGCCAGCAGCTTACTAGCGGGGGAAGAGACCCAGTACTTC.